These 20 T cell receptor beta chains share one sample of origin, sequenced in a study of T-cell memory formation after mild COVID-19. A single record per CDR3 protein comes from TCRdb applying MiXCR to the 5' RACE reads. The table includes some 150,000 distinct CDR3 sequences, roughly 6.3% detected once. The specimen was PBMCs or a T cell subset sorted from them (not recorded which). The receptors shown here come from an adult woman who had mild COVID-19 (a few samples of this study predate the infection). Cell type and time point are not known.

This clonotype was recorded a few times. The chain is built from TRBV12-3 or TRBV12-4 and TRBJ1-5; possible D gene TRBD1, 5 bases. The CDR3 is 13 amino acids. Trimming removed 9 bases from V and 0 bases from J, with 9 bases in between. This CDR3 reads CASRQYSNQPQHF. The CDR3 DNA reads TGTGCCAGTAGACAGTATAGCAATCAGCCCCAGCATTTT.

This clonotype was found many times. V gene TRBV6-6 combines with J gene TRBJ1-5; no clear D. Trimming removed 4 bases from V and 5 bases from J, with 6 bases in between. CDR1 is MNHNY, CDR2 SVGAGI, per germline (reference sequence). There are 12 residues in the CDR3. The CDR3 DNA reads TGTGCCAGCAGTTCAACGGATCAGCCCCAGCATTTT. Residues: CASSSTDQPQHF.

The chain carries TRBV4-2 and TRBJ1-5; a weak D match, TRBD1 (5 bases). CDR3 size: 16 residues. The germline CDR1 and CDR2 sequences are LGHNA and YNFKEQ. Trimming took off 1 base at V and 4 bases at J, with 14 bases between the two ends. The CDR3 region is CASSQVIGGANQPQHF. CDR3 DNA: TGTGCCAGCAGCCAAGTCATCGGGGGAGCTAATCAGCCCCAGCATTTT.

This chain uses TRBV3-1 with TRBJ2-7, with D unclear. CDR1 is LGHDT, CDR2 YNNKEL, per germline (reference sequence). CDR3 size: 12 residues. V lost 3 bases, J lost 5 bases, and 8 bases lay in between. This CDR3 reads CASSQTRDEQYF. The CDR3 DNA follows: TGTGCCAGCAGCCAGACACGGGACGAGCAGTACTTC.

The gene calls are TRBV4-3 and TRBJ1-2, with D perhaps matching TRBD1 (6 bases). Per germline, CDR1 LGHNA and CDR2 YSLEER. The CDR3 has 14 residues. Trimming removed 1 base from V and 4 bases from J, with 10 bases in between. The CDR3 DNA follows: TGCGCCAGCAGCCAAGTTGGGGACACCTATGGCTACACCTTC. This gives the protein CASSQVGDTYGYTF.

This clonotype was counted at least ten times. The chain combines TRBV20-1 with TRBJ2-3; D gene uncertain. The germline V and J ends were trimmed by 2 bases and 7 bases, with 16 bases remaining between them. This CDR3 region has 14 residues. Germline loops: CDR1 DFQATT, CDR2 SNEGSKA (reference sequence). CDR3 in amino acids: CSARSTGRTHTQYF. For the CDR3, the DNA is TGCAGTGCTAGATCGACGGGCCGCACGCATACGCAGTATTTT.

A single count supports this clonotype. A much larger clone differs by one base, so this may be a read error. The chain joins TRBV5-1 to TRBJ2-7; D possibly uses TRBD1 or TRBD2 (5 bases each). Per germline, CDR1 SGHRS and CDR2 YFSETQ. CDR3 length equals 17 residues. CDR3 in amino acids: CDSSLGTGRDIAYEQYF. In DNA, the CDR3 is TGCGACAGCAGCTTGGGGACCGGGCGTGACATAGCCTACGAGCAGTACTTC.

This rearrangement joins TRBV18 to TRBJ2-7; 13 nucleotides align to TRBD2. Germline loops: CDR1 KGHSH, CDR2 LQKENI. This CDR3 has 17 amino acids. The junction had 8 bases not matched to a gene; V was cut back by 6 bases and J by 0 bases. CDR3 sequence: CASSGPGLAGYSYEQYF. The CDR3 DNA sequence: TGTGCCAGCTCCGGCCCGGGACTAGCGGGGTACTCCTACGAGCAGTACTTC.

This clonotype was observed at least ten times. The rearrangement uses TRBV7-2 and TRBJ2-1, with a possible D match to TRBD1 (6 bases). CDR1 and CDR2 (germline): SGHTA, FQGNSA. The CDR3 length is 15 residues. V was pared by 5 bases and J by 3 bases, with 14 bases between. CDR3 nucleotides: TGTGCCAGCAGCACCAGGACAGATATCTACAATGAGCAGTTCTTC. It codes for CASSTRTDIYNEQFF.

This clonotype appeared many times. V and J are TRBV7-9 and TRBJ2-6, with D possibly TRBD2 on 7 matching bases. The CDR3 contains 17 residues. Germline loops: CDR1 SEHNR, CDR2 FQNEAQ (reference sequence). Trimming removed 3 bases from V and 1 base from J, with 13 bases in between. CDR3 protein: CASSFRRGRSGANVLTF. CDR3 bases: TGTGCCAGCAGCTTTAGGCGGGGGCGATCTGGGGCCAACGTCCTGACTTTC.

There are many counts of this clonotype. The chain recombines TRBV27 with TRBJ2-3, with unresolved D. With 2 bases removed from V and 5 bases from J, the gap between germline ends came to 17 bases. The CDR3 spans 16 residues. The germline V gene encodes CDR1 MNHEY and CDR2 SMNVEV (reference sequence). The CDR3 loop reads CASSLVSANPRDTQYF. The CDR3, as DNA: TGTGCCAGCAGTTTAGTTTCGGCGAACCCACGAGATACGCAGTATTTT.

V gene TRBV3-1 combines with J gene TRBJ2-7; 7 nucleotides agree with TRBD1. The germline CDR1 and CDR2 sequences are LGHDT and YNNKEL (reference sequence). This CDR3 is 13 amino acids long. The junction had 2 bases not matched to a gene; V was cut back by 3 bases and J by 3 bases. This CDR3 is CASSQGQSYEQYF. In DNA, the CDR3 is TGTGCCAGCAGCCAGGGACAGAGCTACGAGCAGTACTTC.

This clonotype was found a few times. The CDR3 here is CASSSRTGDTQYF. The CDR3 DNA reads TGCGCCAGCAGCTCAAGGACAGGAGATACGCAGTATTTT. The chain combines TRBV5-1 with TRBJ2-3; 7 bases are shared with TRBD1. Germline loops: CDR1 SGHRS, CDR2 YFSETQ. The CDR3 is 13 amino acids. The ends lost 3 bases at V and 5 bases at J; junction bases unmatched: 3.

Only a few counts were recorded for this clonotype. This rearrangement joins TRBV7-3 to TRBJ2-1, with D possibly matching TRBD2 (6 bases). There are 17 residues in the CDR3. Germline V gene lookup returns CDR1 SGHTA and CDR2 FQGTGA. The V end lost 9 bases, the J end lost 3 bases, and 24 bases lay between the germline ends. CDR3 DNA: TGTGCCAGTGGTCGCGGGAACGGGTCCAAGGACTACAATGAGCAGTTCTTC. Its translation: CASGRGNGSKDYNEQFF. The whole variable domain, remainder taken from reference TRBV7-3 and TRBJ2-1, is GAGVSQTPSNKVTEKGKYVELRCDPISGHTALYWYRQSLGQGPEFLIYFQGTGAADDSGLPNDRFFAVRPEGSVSTLKIQRTERGDSAVYLCASGRGNGSKDYNEQFFGPGTRLTVL.

The rearrangement uses TRBV20-1 and TRBJ2-1, with 9 bases identical to TRBD1. Germline V gene sequence: CDR1 DFQATT, CDR2 SNEGSKA (reference sequence). The CDR3 extends over 13 amino acids. V gave up 3 bases and J gave up 10 bases; unmatched junction bases: 7. The CDR3 region is CSARADRGSEQFF. The DNA for the CDR3 is TGCAGTGCTAGGGCGGACAGGGGAAGCGAGCAGTTCTTC.

This clonotype was found many times. The chain has TRBV5-5 and TRBJ2-7, with D unresolved. The V and J ends lost 0 bases and 3 bases respectively, with 16 bases between them. Germline CDR1 is SGHKS and CDR2 is YYEKEE (reference sequence). CDR3 length: 16 residues. CDR3 DNA sequence: TGTGCCAGCAGCTTGGAACCATTTCAAAGAGGCTACGAGCAGTACTTC. Translating it yields CASSLEPFQRGYEQYF.

This clonotype was counted at least ten times. The V and J genes are TRBV12-3 or TRBV12-4 and TRBJ2-7, with a possible D match to TRBD1 (6 bases). The V end was cut by 4 bases, the J end by 5 bases, with 21 bases between. This CDR3 spans 16 amino acids. DNA for the CDR3: TGTGCCAGCAGTTCACGAACAGGGAATTCAAGGAACGAGCAGTACTTC. It is translated as CASSSRTGNSRNEQYF.

The table lists this clonotype with many counts. This chain connects TRBV6-1 to TRBJ2-3; perhaps TRBD2 as D (6 bases). This CDR3 spans 14 amino acids. V was clipped by 7 bases and J by 3 bases, with 14 bases between them. The germline CDR1 and CDR2 sequences are MNHNS and SASEGT. The CDR3 region has the DNA TGTGCCAGCACCCCGACTAGGTCAACAGATACGCAGTATTTT. It translates to CASTPTRSTDTQYF.

This clonotype was counted at least ten times. The CDR3 here is CASRQGVNTGELFF. The CDR3 coding sequence is TGTGCCAGCAGACAGGGGGTGAACACCGGGGAGCTGTTTTTT. V usage is TRBV11-2 and J usage is TRBJ2-2, with 8 bases matching TRBD1. The CDR3 has 14 amino acids. Germline CDR1 and CDR2: SGHAT and FQNNGV. After removal of 6 bases from V and 1 base from J, the junction contained 1 base not matched to a gene.

This clonotype was counted at least ten times. The V gene is TRBV24-1, the J gene TRBJ2-1; D may be TRBD2 (5 bases). The germline V gene has CDR1 KGHDR and CDR2 SFDVKD. The V and J ends lost 9 bases and 2 bases respectively, with 10 bases between them. There are 13 residues in the CDR3. Here the CDR3 reads CATGESPYNEQFF. The CDR3 DNA is TGTGCCACCGGGGAGAGTCCCTACAATGAGCAGTTCTTC.